The text below deals with one T cell receptor beta chain. No antigen is known for it. The sample comes from a study of response to subunit inactivated influenza vaccine. The study, taken as a whole, reports: Seasonal influenza vaccination, on each occasion, was suggested by the authors to recruit few new T cells.

A single record per CDR3 protein comes from TCRdb applying MiXCR to the RT-PCR reads. The sample holds more than 600,000 distinct CDR3 sequences, under 20% seen once. The specimen was PBMCs from blood, collected approximately 5 days after vaccination. The receptor comes from a man over 45 who received an inactivated influenza vaccine.

CDR3 region: CASSLKPGQGAGEAFF. CDR3 sequence (DNA): TGCGCCAGCAGCCTGAAACCGGGACAGGGGGCTGGTGAAGCTTTCTTT. V usage is TRBV5-1 and J usage is TRBJ1-1, with 12 bases fitting TRBD1. This CDR3 region has 16 residues. Germline V lookup: CDR1 SGHRS, CDR2 YFSETQ. J was trimmed by 7 bases and V by 4 bases; bases with no gene match: 11.